What follows are 32 T cell receptor beta chains derived from one specimen sequenced in a study of cytomegalovirus exposure and HLA in healthy donors. Both 60 Vbeta primers and 13 Jbeta primers went into the PCR. Assay used: immunoSEQ multiplex PCR; TCRdb lists only in-frame clones, some missing. The repertoire includes around 90,000 clones, more than 55% of them detected once, and about 2.5% sits in the top ten. Sequencing input: PBMCs. The source is a human donor in good health.

This chain links TRBV19 with TRBJ2-2; 10 bases are a match to TRBD1. J was trimmed by 7 bases and V by 1 base; bases with no gene match: 3. Germline values: CDR1 LNHDA, CDR2 SQIVND (reference sequence). The CDR3 loop spans 15 amino acids. The CDR3 DNA sequence: TGTGCCAGTAGTATAGCCGGGACAGGGGTCGGGGAGCTGTTTTTT. Amino acids: CASSIAGTGVGELFF.

This rearrangement joins TRBV19 to TRBJ1-6; 9 bases match TRBD1. The ends lost 7 bases at V and 11 bases at J; junction bases unmatched: 9. The CDR3 is made up of 14 amino acids. Germline CDR1 LNHDA, CDR2 SQIVND (reference sequence). The CDR3 spells CASIPGQGTAPLHF. In DNA, the CDR3 is TGTGCCAGTATTCCCGGACAGGGGACGGCACCCCTCCACTTT.

A few counts support this clone. The chain couples TRBV7-6 to TRBJ1-1; no reliable D call. V was shortened by 1 base and J by 5 bases, with 11 bases between the two germline ends. The CDR3 has 14 residues. Germline-derived CDR1 and CDR2 are SGHVS and FNYEAQ. CDR3 sequence (DNA): TGTGCCAGCAGCTTAGAAGCGAGGCGTACTGAAGCTTTCTTT. It yields the protein CASSLEARRTEAFF. Filled out from reference TRBV7-6 and TRBJ1-1, the complete variable domain reads GAGVSQSPRYKVTKRGQDVALRCDPISGHVSLYWYRQALGQGPEFLTYFNYEAQQDKSGLPNDRFSAERPEGSISTLTIQRTEQRDSAMYRCASSLEARRTEAFFGQGTRLTVV.

The chain links TRBV6-1 to TRBJ1-4; 7 positions agree with TRBD1. Trimming removed 2 bases from V and 0 bases from J; junction bases left unmatched: 6. CDR1 is MNHNS and CDR2 is SASEGT in the germline V gene. The CDR3 extends over 17 amino acids. CDR3 amino acids: CASSETGQLATNEKLFF. The DNA for the CDR3 is TGTGCCAGCAGTGAAACGGGACAGCTTGCAACTAATGAAAAACTGTTTTTT.

The chain recombines TRBV4-1 with TRBJ1-4; possibly TRBD1 for D (6 bases). Germline V gives CDR1 MGHRA, CDR2 YSYEKL. V lost 0 bases and J 8 bases, leaving 13 bases between the germline ends. The CDR3 is 15 residues long. CDR3 nucleotide sequence: TGCGCCAGCAGCCAAGAAGGACAGCTTGGAGAAAAACTGTTTTTT. The encoded protein is CASSQEGQLGEKLFF.

V usage is TRBV7-8 and J usage is TRBJ2-5; 9 bases line up with TRBD1. Germline-derived CDR1 and CDR2 are SGHVS and FQNEAQ. The CDR3 length is 15 residues. V lost 4 bases, J lost 4 bases, and 7 bases stayed unmatched. The CDR3 region is CASSSRGQGLETQYF. CDR3 bases: TGTGCCAGCAGCTCACGGGGACAGGGTTTAGAGACCCAGTACTTC.

This clone appeared a single time. The chain links TRBV11-2 to TRBJ2-5, with D hard to call. CDR1 and CDR2 (germline): SGHAT, FQNNGV. This CDR3 contains 15 residues. The V gene lost 7 bases and the J gene lost 0 bases, with 15 bases spanning the gap. In DNA, the CDR3 is TGTGCCAGCACCCTCGCCCCGGTGTACCAAGAGACCCAGTACTTC. Amino acid sequence: CASTLAPVYQETQYF.

The rearrangement uses TRBV5-1 and TRBJ1-1, with D possibly matching TRBD1 (5 bases). The CDR3 is made up of 14 amino acids. Germline loops: CDR1 SGHRS, CDR2 YFSETQ. The germline V and J ends were trimmed by 2 bases and 0 bases, with 8 bases remaining between them. CDR3: CASSFGHMNTEAFF. The CDR3, as DNA: TGCGCCAGCAGCTTCGGACACATGAACACTGAAGCTTTCTTT.

This clone has a handful of counts. This chain links TRBV19 with TRBJ1-1; D is possibly TRBD1 (6 bases). This CDR3 is 14 amino acids long. CDR1 LNHDA and CDR2 SQIVND come from the germline V gene (reference sequence). V gave up 5 bases and J gave up 7 bases, with 17 bases separating them. CDR3 coding DNA: TGTGCCAGTAGTCTGAACCAGGGGATCGGTGAAGCTTTCTTT. It is translated as CASSLNQGIGEAFF.

This chain joins TRBV18 and TRBJ2-1, with 8 bases that match TRBD2. The V gene end was trimmed by 5 bases and the J gene end by 6 bases; junction bases not matched to a gene: 9. The CDR3 runs to 15 residues. Germline V gene lookup returns CDR1 KGHSH and CDR2 LQKENI. DNA for the CDR3: TGTGCCAGCTCAATTGGGACTAGGGTTGGCAATGAGCAGTTCTTC. Translating gives CASSIGTRVGNEQFF.

The rearrangement links TRBV27 to TRBJ2-7; 8 positions agree with TRBD2. J lost 0 bases, V lost 4 bases, and 17 bases had no gene match. The CDR3 contains 19 residues. CDR1 and CDR2 (germline): MNHEY, SMNVEV (reference sequence). The CDR3 reads CASSSLLRFSGANSYEQYF. The CDR3 DNA sequence: TGTGCCAGCAGTTCCCTTTTGAGGTTTAGCGGGGCCAACTCCTACGAGCAGTACTTC.

This chain connects TRBV7-2 to TRBJ2-1; D might be TRBD2 (7 bases). The CDR3 is 16 amino acids. Germline-derived CDR1 and CDR2 are SGHTA and FQGNSA. The V gene lost 5 bases and the J gene lost 1 base, with 15 bases spanning the gap. The CDR3 DNA reads TGTGCCAGCAGCCGGGGAGGGGACATTTCCTACAATGAGCAGTTCTTC. Its translation: CASSRGGDISYNEQFF.

The chain has TRBV27 and TRBJ1-1, with D possibly being TRBD1 (5 bases). V was shortened by 8 bases and J by 1 base, with 14 bases between the two germline ends. This CDR3 contains 14 residues. CDR1 MNHEY and CDR2 SMNVEV come from the germline V gene (reference sequence). In DNA form, the CDR3 reads TGTGCCAGCTATAGGGCAGGGCGGAACACTGAAGCTTTCTTT. Its protein product is CASYRAGRNTEAFF.

The V and J genes are TRBV18 and TRBJ1-1; tentative D call: TRBD1 (6 bases). The CDR3 runs to 14 residues. Germline CDR1 reads KGHSH; CDR2 reads LQKENI. V lost 5 bases and J 2 bases, leaving 12 bases between the germline ends. The DNA for the CDR3 is TGTGCCAGCTCATCGAACAGGGAAAACACTGAAGCTTTCTTT. Protein: CASSSNRENTEAFF. Filled out from reference TRBV18 and TRBJ1-1, the complete variable domain reads NAGVMQNPRHLVRRRGQEARLRCSPMKGHSHVYWYRQLPEEGLKFMVYLQKENIIDESGMPKERFSAEFPKEGPSILRIQQVVRGDSAAYFCASSSNRENTEAFFGQGTRLTVV.

The chain uses TRBV2 and TRBJ2-5, with 13 bases lining up with TRBD2. This CDR3 is 13 amino acids long. Unmatched junction bases numbered 5, after V lost 11 bases and J lost 5 bases. Germline V gene lookup returns CDR1 SNHLY and CDR2 FYNNEI. In nucleotides, the CDR3 is TGTGCCGGCCTGACTAGCGGGGGGGAGACCCAGTACTTC. As protein: CAGLTSGGETQYF.

The genes are TRBV6-5 and TRBJ2-1; 12 bases map to TRBD1. Germline V gene sequence: CDR1 MNHEY, CDR2 SVGAGI. CDR3 length equals 15 residues. V lost 6 bases and J lost 6; bases outside the gene matches: 6. CDR3: CASRSGTGGFNEQFF. In DNA form, the CDR3 reads TGTGCCAGCAGGTCCGGGACAGGGGGCTTCAATGAGCAGTTCTTC.

The chain employs TRBV7-9 and TRBJ1-2, with 12 bases matching TRBD1. The CDR3 spans 16 residues. V shed 1 base, J shed 3 bases, and the junction held 3 bases outside the gene matches. The germline V gene has CDR1 SEHNR and CDR2 FQNEAQ (reference sequence). CDR3 sequence (DNA): TGTGCCAGCAGCTTAGGGGGGACAGGGGGCCACTATGGCTACACCTTC. Amino acid sequence: CASSLGGTGGHYGYTF.

CDR3 protein: CASSVEPGWGTEAFF. CDR3 nucleotides: TGTGCCAGCAGCGTAGAACCAGGGTGGGGCACTGAAGCTTTCTTT. The chain carries TRBV9 and TRBJ1-1; D is perhaps TRBD1 (5 bases). Germline V lookup: CDR1 SGDLS, CDR2 YYNGEE. The germline V and J ends were trimmed by 0 bases and 4 bases, with 13 bases remaining between them. There are 15 residues in the CDR3. Combining the CDR3 with reference TRBV9 and TRBJ1-1 gives the whole variable domain DSGVTQTPKHLITATGQRVTLRCSPRSGDLSVYWYQQSLDQGLQFLIQYYNGEERAKGNILERFSAQQFPDLHSELNLSSLELGDSALYFCASSVEPGWGTEAFFGQGTRLTVV.

The chain has TRBV11-2 and TRBJ2-1; D is ambiguous. V lost 2 bases and J lost 0, with 8 bases in between. Germline CDR1 SGHAT, CDR2 FQNNGV. This CDR3 is built from 15 residues. CDR3 in amino acids: CASSLSVSSYNEQFF. In DNA form, the CDR3 reads TGTGCCAGCAGCTTATCGGTTAGCTCCTACAATGAGCAGTTCTTC.

The rearrangement uses TRBV2 and TRBJ2-3, with D unclear. The CDR3 is 12 residues long. V lost 8 bases and J 4 bases, leaving 10 bases between the germline ends. CDR1 and CDR2 (germline): SNHLY, FYNNEI. The CDR3 nucleotides read TGTGCCAGCTCTTATAGCCCAGATACGCAGTATTTT. It yields the protein CASSYSPDTQYF.

This sequence joins TRBV7-2 and TRBJ2-7, with 11 bases aligning to TRBD2. This CDR3 comprises 18 residues. CDR1 is SGHTA and CDR2 is FQGNSA in the germline V gene. The V gene end was trimmed by 2 bases and the J gene end by 0 bases; junction bases not matched to a gene: 9. In DNA form, the CDR3 reads TGTGCCAGCAGCTTACATCGGTCTAGCGGGGGGTCCTCCTACGAGCAGTACTTC. Residues: CASSLHRSSGGSSYEQYF.

CDR3 coding DNA: TGTGCCAGCAGTATTAGAGCGGACCATAAGCCTAGCACAGATACGCAGTATTTT. Protein: CASSIRADHKPSTDTQYF. This chain links TRBV7-9 with TRBJ2-3; D may be TRBD2 (5 bases). Trimming pared 6 bases from V and 0 bases from J, leaving 22 bases between. Germline loops: CDR1 SEHNR, CDR2 FQNEAQ (reference sequence). This CDR3 is built from 18 residues.

This clone has a handful of counts. The rearrangement uses TRBV7-3 and TRBJ2-5, with D perhaps matching TRBD2 (7 bases). Germline CDR1 is SGHTA and CDR2 is FQGTGA. This CDR3 comprises 13 residues. V lost 8 bases and J 3 bases, leaving 13 bases between the germline ends. The CDR3 is CASRGGGEETQYF. The CDR3 coding sequence is TGTGCCAGCCGCGGAGGGGGGGAAGAGACCCAGTACTTC.

This clone was counted once. The junction does not match germline at one end; this may be a read error. V gene TRBV9 combines with J gene TRBJ2-7, with 10 bases fitting TRBD2. The CDR3 runs 14 residues. CDR1 is SGDLS and CDR2 is YYNGEE in the germline V gene. In nucleotides, the CDR3 is TGTGCCAGCAGCGTGGGACTAGCGAGAGGCGAGCAATACTTC. Residues: CASSVGLARGEQYF.

CDR3 sequence (DNA): TGTGCCAGCAGCTCACTCGGGACAGCCTTCCAAGAGACCCAGTACTTC. Its translation: CASSSLGTAFQETQYF. This rearrangement joins TRBV11-3 to TRBJ2-5; 7 bases match TRBD1. With V trimmed by 4 bases and J by 1 base, 9 bases remained unmatched. CDR1 is SGHNT, CDR2 YENEEA, per germline. This CDR3 has 16 residues.

This clone was recorded a few times. This sequence joins TRBV29-1 and TRBJ2-3, with TRBD2 matching over 12 bases. From germline, CDR1 is SQVTM and CDR2 ANQGSEA. This CDR3 has 15 residues. Unmatched junction bases numbered 5, after V lost 2 bases and J lost 5 bases. CDR3 protein: CSVESSGGAVDTQYF. CDR3 sequence (DNA): TGCAGCGTTGAATCTAGCGGGGGGGCGGTAGATACGCAGTATTTT.

The CDR3 loop reads CASSRTGGGTDTQYF. CDR3 in DNA: TGCGCCAGCAGCCGAACGGGGGGGGGCACAGATACGCAGTATTTT. The chain has TRBV5-1 and TRBJ2-3; 8 bases align to TRBD2. The CDR3 runs 15 residues. Per germline, CDR1 SGHRS and CDR2 YFSETQ. J was trimmed by 1 base and V by 4 bases; bases with no gene match: 5.

To note about this clone: At one boundary the junction diverges from the germline segment, which might be a read error. Distinct nucleotide sequences in the sample also encode this CDR3. J is TRBJ1-3 and V is TRBV10-3; TRBD1 might be the D (5 bases). The CDR3 sequence is 16 residues long. CDR1 is ENHRY and CDR2 is SYGVKD in the germline V gene. The CDR3 reads CASLMGWGDSGNTIYF. Here the CDR3 DNA reads TGTGCCTCCTTGATGGGTTGGGGGGACTCTGGGAACACCATATATTTT.

The chain has TRBV18 and TRBJ2-4; D remains ambiguous. The germline CDR1 and CDR2 sequences are KGHSH and LQKENI. The CDR3 spans 19 residues. Trimming shortened V by 5 bases and J by 1 base, and 24 bases separated the two germline ends. The CDR3 spells CASSALTRAIVNAKNIQYF. The CDR3 DNA is TGTGCCAGCTCAGCCCTCACCCGCGCGATCGTGAATGCCAAAAACATTCAGTACTTC. Using reference TRBV18 and TRBJ2-4 for the parts outside the CDR3, the full variable domain is NAGVMQNPRHLVRRRGQEARLRCSPMKGHSHVYWYRQLPEEGLKFMVYLQKENIIDESGMPKERFSAEFPKEGPSILRIQQVVRGDSAAYFCASSALTRAIVNAKNIQYFGAGTRLSVL.

V usage is TRBV19 and J usage is TRBJ2-5, with no clear D. The germline V gene encodes CDR1 LNHDA and CDR2 SQIVND (reference sequence). V gave up 0 bases and J gave up 0 bases, with 2 bases separating them. The CDR3 totals 13 residues. CDR3 DNA sequence: TGTGCCAGTAGTATAGACGACCAAGAGACCCAGTACTTC. The encoded protein is CASSIDDQETQYF.

This chain joins TRBV7-7 and TRBJ2-3, with D possibly TRBD2 on 6 matching bases. The germline V gene encodes CDR1 SSHAT and CDR2 FNYEAQ (reference sequence). This CDR3 has 16 residues. Trimming took off 2 bases at V and 0 bases at J, with 12 bases between the two ends. The CDR3 here is CASSLSAGSSTDTQYF. The CDR3 nucleotides are TGTGCCAGCAGCTTATCAGCGGGCTCAAGCACAGATACGCAGTATTTT.

V gene TRBV5-1 combines with J gene TRBJ2-2; 8 nucleotides align to TRBD1. The V segment lost 4 bases and the J segment 4 bases; nucleotides outside the gene matches: 3. Looked up from germline, CDR1 is SGHRS and CDR2 is YFSETQ. The length of the CDR3 is 14 residues. For the CDR3, the DNA is TGCGCCAGCAGCGCGACAGGGGTCACCGGGGAGCTGTTTTTT. It codes for CASSATGVTGELFF.